Below, 20 T cell receptor beta chains from the same sample are listed, as sequenced in a study of shared clonotypes between healthy human individuals. Using immunoSEQ multiplex PCR, the repertoire was profiled, and TCRdb retains in-frame clones only, with some absent. The data contain approximately 1,000,000 clones, 78% of them seen just once; the ten biggest clones take up approximately 0.56%. The sample consisted of memory CD4+ T cells from PBMCs. Noted subset: CD45RA-negative fraction. These receptor sequences come from a man aged 18 to 35 in good health. Some clones in this sample may be carry-over from other donors' samples.

V and J are TRBV27 and TRBJ2-6, with TRBD1 as a possible D gene (5 bases). CDR1 is MNHEY and CDR2 is SMNVEV in the germline V gene (reference sequence). The V end lost 5 bases, the J end lost 0 bases, and 17 bases lay between the germline ends. CDR3 length equals 18 residues. The CDR3: CASSPRQRLSSGANVLTF. For the CDR3, the DNA is TGTGCCAGCAGTCCCCGACAGAGACTTAGCTCTGGGGCCAACGTCCTGACTTTC.

In the case of this clone: Different DNA sequences within this sample yield the same CDR3. This chain uses TRBV18 with TRBJ1-3; D is possibly TRBD1 (6 bases). V gave up 3 bases and J gave up 2 bases, with 11 bases separating them. The CDR3 runs to 15 residues. The V gene's germline CDR1 is KGHSH and CDR2 LQKENI. In DNA, the CDR3 is TGTGCCAGCTCACCCTCGGGGGGCCCTGGAAACACCATATATTTT. Residues: CASSPSGGPGNTIYF. Together with reference TRBV18 and TRBJ1-3, the CDR3 gives the full variable domain: NAGVMQNPRHLVRRRGQEARLRCSPMKGHSHVYWYRQLPEEGLKFMVYLQKENIIDESGMPKERFSAEFPKEGPSILRIQQVVRGDSAAYFCASSPSGGPGNTIYFGEGSWLTVV.

The chain uses TRBV5-1 and TRBJ1-2, with D perhaps TRBD1 (5 bases). V shed 0 bases and J shed 4 bases, with 13 bases lying between them. The CDR3 length is 15 residues. In germline, CDR1 is SGHRS, CDR2 YFSETQ. The DNA of the CDR3 is TGCGCCAGCAGCTTGGGGGACCTCAGGGCCTATGGCTACACCTTC. Encoded protein: CASSLGDLRAYGYTF.

The chain is built from TRBV7-9 and TRBJ1-5; D gene ambiguous. There are 13 residues in the CDR3. The germline gives CDR1 SEHNR, CDR2 FQNEAQ (reference sequence). Trimming removed 8 bases at V and 3 bases at J, with 11 bases between. CDR3 region: CASQRADNQPQHF. The CDR3 DNA is TGTGCCAGCCAGAGGGCCGACAATCAGCCCCAGCATTTT.

The chain's CDR3 is CASSLVGHRGYNEQFF. In nucleotides, the CDR3 is TGTGCCAGCAGCTTAGTGGGTCACAGGGGGTACAATGAGCAGTTCTTC. The chain links TRBV11-3 to TRBJ2-1, with 8 bases lining up with TRBD1. V dropped 1 base and J dropped 4; count of bases not matched to a gene: 6. This CDR3 spans 16 amino acids. Germline lookup yields CDR1 SGHNT and CDR2 YENEEA.

The CDR3 DNA follows: TGTGCCAGCTCCCCCGGTGTGGCAGGGGGCAATGAAAAACTGTTTTTT. Translated, it gives CASSPGVAGGNEKLFF. V usage is TRBV19 and J usage is TRBJ1-4; 8 positions agree with TRBD1. Losses at the gene ends were 9 bases for V and 5 bases for J; bases not matched to a gene: 14. This CDR3 is built from 16 residues. The germline V gene has CDR1 LNHDA and CDR2 SQIVND (reference sequence). Looking up the rest from reference TRBV19 and TRBJ1-4 gives the full variable domain: DGGITQSPKYLFRKEGQNVTLSCEQNLNHDAMYWYRQDPGQGLRLIYYSQIVNDFQKGDIAEGYSVSREKKESFPLTVTSAQKNPTAFYLCASSPGVAGGNEKLFFGSGTQLSVL.

This clone occurred many times. Other nucleotide sequences in the sample specify the same CDR3. V and J are TRBV7-2 and TRBJ2-5; a weak D match, TRBD2 (6 bases). CDR1 and CDR2 (germline): SGHTA, FQGNSA. CDR3 length: 14 residues. V lost 4 bases and J lost 5, with 14 bases in between. In DNA form, the CDR3 reads TGTGCCAGCAGCTCGAACCGGGGGAAGGAGACCCAGTACTTC. Translation: CASSSNRGKETQYF.

This chain links TRBV9 with TRBJ2-2, with 10 bases fitting TRBD2. CDR3 length equals 15 residues. CDR1 and CDR2 from the germline V gene are SGDLS and YYNGEE. V was clipped by 0 bases and J by 6 bases; unmatched bases: 2. The CDR3 is CASSVEGTSAGELFF. The CDR3 DNA follows: TGTGCCAGCAGCGTAGAGGGGACTAGCGCCGGGGAGCTGTTTTTT.

This chain links TRBV5-1 with TRBJ1-2; possible D gene TRBD1, 5 bases. CDR1 SGHRS and CDR2 YFSETQ come from the germline V gene. Trimming left V 0 bases short and J 0 bases short, with 9 bases between. The length of the CDR3 is 15 residues. The CDR3 DNA sequence: TGCGCCAGCAGCTTGGAACAGGTCGCTAACTATGGCTACACCTTC. It yields the protein CASSLEQVANYGYTF.

This clone showed up just a few times. V is TRBV19 and J is TRBJ1-4, with D perhaps TRBD1 (5 bases). The germline V gene encodes CDR1 LNHDA and CDR2 SQIVND (reference sequence). V was trimmed by 6 bases and J by 7 bases, leaving 12 bases between them. This CDR3 has 13 amino acids. The CDR3 reads CASRSWDGEKLFF. CDR3 nucleotide sequence: TGTGCCAGTAGATCATGGGACGGTGAAAAACTGTTTTTT.

The chain links TRBV7-9 to TRBJ1-4; no clear D. Germline CDR1 and CDR2: SEHNR and FQNEAQ (reference sequence). The CDR3 loop spans 13 amino acids. Trimming took 1 base from V and 10 from J, leaving 10 bases between them. The CDR3 reads CASSLEGPGKLFF. As DNA, the CDR3 is TGTGCCAGCAGCTTAGAAGGGCCTGGAAAACTGTTTTTT.

This clone appeared a few times. The same CDR3 also results from other DNA sequences found in this sample. The chain recombines TRBV28 with TRBJ1-5, with 8 bases aligning to TRBD1. Unmatched junction bases numbered 5, after V lost 5 bases and J lost 2 bases. The germline V gene has CDR1 MDHEN and CDR2 SYDVKM. The CDR3 sequence is 15 residues long. The CDR3 sequence: CASSPQGGGNQPQHF. The CDR3, as DNA: TGTGCCAGCAGTCCACAGGGGGGAGGCAATCAGCCCCAGCATTTT. Filled out from reference TRBV28 and TRBJ1-5, the complete variable domain reads DVKVTQSSRYLVKRTGEKVFLECVQDMDHENMFWYRQDPGLGLRLIYFSYDVKMKEKGDIPEGYSVSREKKERFSLILESASTNQTSMYLCASSPQGGGNQPQHFGDGTRLSIL.

The genes are TRBV5-1 and TRBJ2-5, with D uncertain. Trimming stripped 0 bases from V and 5 bases from J, with 14 bases between. The CDR3 extends over 15 amino acids. Germline V gene sequence: CDR1 SGHRS, CDR2 YFSETQ. The DNA of the CDR3 is TGCGCCAGCAGCTTGGCCCCAGAGACCCAGGAGACCCAGTACTTC. It yields the protein CASSLAPETQETQYF.

This chain connects TRBV11-2 to TRBJ1-3; D gene uncertain. The CDR3 spans 12 residues. The germline V gene has CDR1 SGHAT and CDR2 FQNNGV. V dropped 5 bases and J dropped 4 bases, with 6 bases sitting between them. The CDR3 loop is CASSLGGNTIYF. The DNA of the CDR3 is TGTGCCAGCAGCCTCGGGGGAAACACCATATATTTT.

CDR3 in amino acids: CASRHQGQGQNEQFF. CDR3 nucleotide sequence: TGTGCCAGCAGACATCAGGGACAGGGGCAAAATGAGCAGTTCTTC. The J gene is TRBJ2-1, the V gene TRBV27; TRBD1 agrees at 10 bases. Germline CDR1 MNHEY, CDR2 SMNVEV (reference sequence). This CDR3 comprises 15 residues. Trimming removed 6 bases from V and 7 bases from J; junction bases left unmatched: 9.

J is TRBJ2-5 and V is TRBV7-2; D not resolved. The germline V gene encodes CDR1 SGHTA and CDR2 FQGNSA. Trimming removed 3 bases from V and 2 bases from J, with 7 bases in between. This CDR3 has 13 amino acids. This CDR3 reads CASSLMVQETQYF. The CDR3 DNA reads TGTGCCAGCAGCTTGATGGTACAAGAGACCCAGTACTTC.

The chain has TRBV5-6 and TRBJ2-5, with D perhaps given as TRBD1 or TRBD2 (5 bases each). Deletions cut 0 bases from V and 5 bases from J, with 17 bases between. CDR1 and CDR2 from the germline V gene are SGHDT and YYEEEE. This CDR3 has 16 residues. The CDR3: CASSLVGAVSGETQYF. The CDR3 DNA reads TGTGCCAGCAGCTTGGTGGGAGCCGTCTCAGGGGAGACCCAGTACTTC.

The genes are TRBV5-1 and TRBJ1-2, with 7 bases lining up with TRBD1. J was trimmed by 7 bases and V by 0 bases; bases with no gene match: 9. The CDR3 is 15 amino acids. Germline V gives CDR1 SGHRS, CDR2 YFSETQ. CDR3 in amino acids: CASSLDTGVNGGYTF. Written as DNA, the CDR3 is TGCGCCAGCAGCTTGGATACAGGGGTGAATGGTGGCTACACCTTC.

This chain joins TRBV5-5 and TRBJ2-2; 9 bases map to TRBD1. Germline V gene sequence: CDR1 SGHKS, CDR2 YYEKEE (reference sequence). With 5 bases clipped from V and 2 bases from J, the junction kept 1 base outside the gene matches. The CDR3 spans 14 residues. The CDR3 DNA sequence: TGTGCCAGCAGACAGGGGGCAAACACCGGGGAGCTGTTTTTT. This gives the protein CASRQGANTGELFF. Full variable domain (missing parts from reference TRBV5-5 and TRBJ2-2): DAGVTQSPTHLIKTRGQQVTLRCSPISGHKSVSWYQQVLGQGPQFIFQYYEKEERGRGNFPDRFSARQFPNYSSELNVNALLLGDSALYLCASRQGANTGELFFGEGSRLTVL.

CDR3 in DNA: TGTGCCAGCAGTGAGCCTACTAGGGACACAGATACGCAGTATTTT. This sequence encodes CASSEPTRDTDTQYF. This chain joins TRBV25-1 and TRBJ2-3; a weak D match, TRBD2 (5 bases). The germline CDR1 and CDR2 sequences are MGHDK and SYGVNS. Trimming stripped 3 bases from V and 2 bases from J, with 12 bases between. The CDR3 consists of 15 residues.